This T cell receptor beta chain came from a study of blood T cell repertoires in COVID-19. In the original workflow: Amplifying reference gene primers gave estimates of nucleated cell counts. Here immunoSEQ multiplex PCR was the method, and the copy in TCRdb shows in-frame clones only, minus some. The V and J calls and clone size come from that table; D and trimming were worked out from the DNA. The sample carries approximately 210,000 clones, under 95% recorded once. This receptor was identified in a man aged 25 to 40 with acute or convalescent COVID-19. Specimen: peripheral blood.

The CDR3 reads CASSEVFGTANTGELFF. CDR3 in DNA: TGTGCCAGCAGTGAAGTCTTCGGGACAGCGAACACCGGGGAGCTGTTTTTT. V usage is TRBV6-1 and J usage is TRBJ2-2; 7 bases align to TRBD1. The CDR3 has 17 amino acids. The V gene end was trimmed by 1 base and the J gene end by 0 bases; junction bases not matched to a gene: 5. Looked up from germline, CDR1 is MNHNS and CDR2 is SASEGT.